The rows below give T cell receptor beta chains drawn from one sample of a study of blood T cells in healthy people across ages. From the 5' RACE reads, TCRdb called clonotypes with MiXCR, one entry per CDR3 protein. The repertoire includes over 750,000 distinct CDR3 sequences, approximately 25% of them detected once, and more than 8% sits in the top ten. This sample also belongs to another study, concerning T cells of mothers and their children.

Sequencing was carried out using blood. The receptors shown here come from a boy aged 5 to 17 in good health. CDR3s include the opening cysteine and the closing phenylalanine or tryptophan. The D gene is left open where the match is weak. The size field is filled for only some rows; it gives once, few, many or a size class.

abundance | d_gene | j_gene | v_gene | CDR3nt | CDR3aa
- | TRBD2 | TRBJ2-5 | TRBV15 | TGTGCCACCAGCGGCTCGGGACTAGCGGAAGAGACCCAGTACTTC | CATSGSGLAEETQYF
- | - | TRBJ2-1 | TRBV7-2 | TGTGCCAGCAGCTTATCCCCGCTCCCGTACAATGAGCAGTTCTTC | CASSLSPLPYNEQFF
few | - | TRBJ2-7 | TRBV20-1 | TGCAGTGCTCAGGGGATACAGAACGAGCAGTACTTC | CSAQGIQNEQYF
- | - | TRBJ2-3 | TRBV10-1 | TGCGCCAGCAGTGAGACCGACACAGATACGCAGTATTTT | CASSETDTDTQYF
few | - | TRBJ1-1 | TRBV13 | TGTGCCAGCAGCAAGAACACTGAAGCTTTCTTT | CASSKNTEAFF
- | - | TRBJ2-5 | TRBV5-1 | TGCGCCAGCAGCCCTCTCCGGGACCATCAAGAGACCCAGTACTTC | CASSPLRDHQETQYF
few | - | TRBJ2-5 | TRBV6-5 | TGTGCCAGCAGCTGGAGGGGCTCTGGAGAGACCCAGTACTTC | CASSWRGSGETQYF
- | TRBD1 | TRBJ2-7 | TRBV29-1 | TGCAGCGCCTGGGAAGGGGGCAAAGGAGAGCAGTACTTC | CSAWEGGKGEQYF
few | - | TRBJ1-2 | TRBV7-9 | TGTGCCAGCAGCTTAGAGACCGTGGTCCTTTGGGGCTACACCTTC | CASSLETVVLWGYTF
- | - | TRBJ2-1 | TRBV3-1 | TGTGCCAGCAGCCAAAATACCGACTCCTACAATGAGCAGTTCTTC | CASSQNTDSYNEQFF
- | TRBD1 | TRBJ1-4 | TRBV20-1 | TGCAGTGCTAGAACCGGGACAGGGGCTGAAAAACTGTTTTTT | CSARTGTGAEKLFF
many | - | TRBJ2-7 | TRBV7-9 | TGTGCCAGCAGCTTAGGTTGGGGGATTGGATCCGAGCAGTACTTC | CASSLGWGIGSEQYF
- | - | TRBJ2-2 | TRBV2 | TGTGCCAGCAGCAGGCGGACTCGCGACACCGGGGAGCTGTTTTTT | CASSRRTRDTGELFF
- | TRBD1 | TRBJ1-4 | TRBV29-1 | TGCAGCGCCGACATGGGACAGGGTGGCGAAAAACTGTTTTTT | CSADMGQGGEKLFF
- | - | TRBJ2-7 | TRBV19 | TGTGCCAGTAGTGTACCGGGACAAGAATACGAGCAGTACTTC | CASSVPGQEYEQYF
few | - | TRBJ1-4 | TRBV6-5 | TGTGCCAGCAGTTACGAGGGGGGTACTAATGAAAAACTGTTTTTT | CASSYEGGTNEKLFF
few | TRBD1 | TRBJ2-2 | TRBV6-1 | TGTGCCAGCAGTGAATGGGGGACAGGGAACACCGGGGAGCTGTTTTTT | CASSEWGTGNTGELFF
- | TRBD1 | TRBJ2-7 | TRBV28 | TGTGCCAGCTATACAGGGGGCTCCTACGAGCAGTACTTC | CASYTGGSYEQYF
- | TRBD2 | TRBJ2-2 | TRBV20-1 | TGCAGTGCTAAAATCGGGACTAGTGACACCGGGGAGCTGTTTTTT | CSAKIGTSDTGELFF
- | TRBD1 | TRBJ2-3 | TRBV5-1 | TGCGCCAGCAGCCCAGACAGGGGGGACACAGATACGCAGTATTTT | CASSPDRGDTDTQYF
- | TRBD2 | TRBJ2-3 | TRBV20-1 | TGCAGTGCTAGAGGCCGACTAGCGGGGCGGCCAGATACGCAGTATTTT | CSARGRLAGRPDTQYF
few | TRBD2 | TRBJ2-7 | TRBV4-2 | TGTGCCAGCAGCCAAGATCGGGGGGGTGTCTCCTACGAGCAGTACTTC | CASSQDRGGVSYEQYF
few | - | TRBJ2-5 | TRBV7-9 | TGTGCCAGCAGCTTTATGGCGGGATTGGTGGAGACCCAGTACTTC | CASSFMAGLVETQYF
few | - | TRBJ2-4 | TRBV29-1 | TGCAGCGTTGAAGATACTACAGTAGCCAAAAACATTCAGTACTTC | CSVEDTTVAKNIQYF
- | TRBD1 | TRBJ1-6 | TRBV4-1 | TGCGCCAGCAGCCAAGTTCCCGCGACAGGGGGAAATTCACCCCTCCACTTT | CASSQVPATGGNSPLHF
- | TRBD1 | TRBJ1-4 | TRBV7-8 | TGTGCCAGCAGCTTCTACTTGACAGGGATACGGGAAAAACTGTTTTTT | CASSFYLTGIREKLFF
few | TRBD2 | TRBJ2-1 | TRBV18 | TGTGCCAGCTCACCACGGACTAGCTATTACAATGAGCAGTTCTTC | CASSPRTSYYNEQFF
- | TRBD1 | TRBJ1-2 | TRBV14 | TGTGCCAGCAGCCAAACCGGGACAGGAATGGACTATGGCTACACCTTC | CASSQTGTGMDYGYTF
- | TRBD2 | TRBJ2-1 | TRBV2 | TGTGCCAGCGGGACTAGCAACTCCTACAATGAGCAGTTCTTC | CASGTSNSYNEQFF
few | TRBD1 | TRBJ2-5 | TRBV20-1 | TGCAGTGCTAGATCAGGGGACAGGGGCAAAGAGACCCAGTACTTC | CSARSGDRGKETQYF
- | - | TRBJ2-7 | TRBV7-7 | TGTGCTAGCAGCCCCCTCATCGGGGAGGAAAAGCAGTACTTC | CASSPLIGEEKQYF
few | - | TRBJ1-3 | TRBV4-3 | TGCGCCAGCAGTCAAACAGGGCTCTCTGGAAACACCATATATTTT | CASSQTGLSGNTIYF